A single TCR beta chain is shown here with its context. The authors' processing: Amplified reference gene primers provided the basis for estimating nucleated cell counts. The method was immunoSEQ multiplex PCR; TCRdb's version includes in-frame clones alone and lacks a portion of them. That table supplies the V and J calls and clone size; D and trimming were determined from the DNA. The table records some 170,000 clones, approximately 86% of them present only once. The data originate from a study of blood T cell repertoires in COVID-19. The CDR3 has 13 amino acids. Germline-derived CDR1 and CDR2 are KGHSH and LQKENI. V lost 0 bases to trimming and J lost 7 bases, with 9 bases between them.

The sequence was collected from a woman in her forties or fifties with acute or convalescent COVID-19. The rearrangement links TRBV18 to TRBJ1-1; D may be TRBD1 (5 bases). Sequenced sample: peripheral blood. This CDR3 reads CASSPPGTGEAFF. The DNA of the CDR3 is TGTGCCAGCTCACCACCAGGCACAGGTGAAGCTTTCTTT.